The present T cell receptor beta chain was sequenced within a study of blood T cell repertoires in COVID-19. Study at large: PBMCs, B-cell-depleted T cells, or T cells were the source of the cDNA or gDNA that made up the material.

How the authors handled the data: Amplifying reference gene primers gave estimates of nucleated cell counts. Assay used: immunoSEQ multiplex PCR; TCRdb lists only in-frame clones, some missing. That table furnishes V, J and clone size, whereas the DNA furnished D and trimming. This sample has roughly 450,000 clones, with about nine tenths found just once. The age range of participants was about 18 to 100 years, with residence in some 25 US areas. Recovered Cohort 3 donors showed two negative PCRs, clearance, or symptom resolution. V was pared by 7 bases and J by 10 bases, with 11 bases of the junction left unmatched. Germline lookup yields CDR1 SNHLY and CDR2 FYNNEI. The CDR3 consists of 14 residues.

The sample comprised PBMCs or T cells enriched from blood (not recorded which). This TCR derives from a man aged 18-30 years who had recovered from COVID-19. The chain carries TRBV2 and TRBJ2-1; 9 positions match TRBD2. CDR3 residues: CASKEVAGVWEQFF. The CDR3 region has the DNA TGTGCCAGCAAGGAGGTAGCGGGAGTTTGGGAGCAGTTCTTC. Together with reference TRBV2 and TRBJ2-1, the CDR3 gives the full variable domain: EPEVTQTPSHQVTQMGQEVILRCVPISNHLYFYWYRQILGQKVEFLVSFYNNEISEKSEIFDDQFSVERPDGSNFTLKIRSTKLEDSAMYFCASKEVAGVWEQFFGPGTRLTVL.